The 31 T cell receptor beta chains below all came from one sample that was sequenced in a study of T cell responses to AZD1222 COVID-19 vaccine (dated by TCRdb to the early 2020s). Library prep was done by the immunoSEQ multiplex PCR assay. What TCRdb holds here is the immuneACCESS table cut down to in-frame rearrangements. Part of the clones is not present; checked against another copy, under half of the missing clones reflect an unresolved V gene, and the others are unexplained. In this sample the table shows 150,000 to 200,000 clones, approximately 93% of which occur a single time. The top ten clonotypes cover 3.5% to 4.5% of the sample. This sample's time point label indicates: baseline before first vaccination. The source was peripheral blood, collected on day 0 of AZD1222 vaccination. The receptor source for this set is an adult in good health.

The chain recombines TRBV18 with TRBJ1-2; 7 nucleotides align to TRBD1. CDR3 size: 14 residues. Germline V gene data show CDR1 as KGHSH and CDR2 as LQKENI. The ends lost 6 bases at V and 6 bases at J; junction bases unmatched: 10. CDR3: CASSPRQGEDGYTF. CDR3 in DNA: TGTGCCAGCTCCCCCCGACAGGGCGAAGATGGCTACACCTTC.

The J gene is TRBJ2-3, the V gene TRBV10-1, with TRBD2 identical over 9 bases. The CDR3 is 16 residues long. Per germline, CDR1 WNHNN and CDR2 SYGVQD (reference sequence). The J segment lost 1 base and the V segment lost 10 bases, leaving 12 bases of the junction unmatched. CDR3 loop: CATSPSAGGGTDTQYF. CDR3 sequence (DNA): TGCGCCACCTCGCCGTCCGCGGGAGGGGGCACAGATACGCAGTATTTT.

About this clone: The CDR3 end shows no conserved phenylalanine or tryptophan, and so a read error is likely. The DNA is left out, because the CDR3 cannot be placed on it with certainty; the CDR3 is given as TCRdb lists it. The rearrangement links TRBV29-1 to TRBJ1-1; TRBD1, as called in the table, went unchecked against the DNA. The germline V gene has CDR1 SQVTM and CDR2 ANQGSEA. A total of 12 residues make up the CDR3, ends included. CDR3 region: CSVERPTGWLFL.

The V gene is TRBV5-4, the J gene TRBJ2-7; a weak D match, TRBD1 (6 bases). CDR3 length: 15 residues. Germline CDR1 and CDR2: SGHNT and YYREEE (reference sequence). V was shortened by 2 bases and J by 1 base, with 13 bases between the two germline ends. As DNA, the CDR3 is TGTGCCAGCAGCTTCCCGGATAGGGGGTCCTACGAGCAGTACTTC. It translates to CASSFPDRGSYEQYF.

In its sample, this clone was seen once. V gene TRBV2 combines with J gene TRBJ1-1, with a weak D call TRBD1 (5 bases). Trimming took off 11 bases at V and 1 base at J, with 17 bases between the two ends. This CDR3 contains 14 residues. Germline V gene sequence: CDR1 SNHLY, CDR2 FYNNEI. The CDR3 sequence: CAGSGNRKNTEAFF. CDR3 in DNA: TGTGCCGGCTCCGGGAACAGGAAGAACACTGAAGCTTTCTTT. Using reference TRBV2 and TRBJ1-1 for the parts outside the CDR3, the full variable domain is EPEVTQTPSHQVTQMGQEVILRCVPISNHLYFYWYRQILGQKVEFLVSFYNNEISEKSEIFDDQFSVERPDGSNFTLKIRSTKLEDSAMYFCAGSGNRKNTEAFFGQGTRLTVV.

This clone was seen a few times. V gene TRBV12-3 or TRBV12-4 combines with J gene TRBJ1-2; D is unresolved. This CDR3 is 13 amino acids long. V was trimmed by 5 bases and J by 5 bases, leaving 12 bases between them. The chain's CDR3 is CASSRFSGYGYTF. The CDR3, as DNA: TGTGCCAGCAGTCGATTTAGCGGATATGGCTACACCTTC.

DNA of the CDR3: TGTGCCAGCAGTGCACCATATAGCAATCAGCCCCAGCATTTT. It yields the protein CASSAPYSNQPQHF. The chain combines TRBV2 with TRBJ1-5; D is unclear. Per germline, CDR1 SNHLY and CDR2 FYNNEI. V lost 4 bases and J lost 0, with 7 bases in between. This CDR3 contains 14 residues.

The J gene is TRBJ1-2, the V gene TRBV2; no reliable D call. V shed 3 bases and J shed 1 base, with 12 bases lying between them. CDR1 is SNHLY, CDR2 FYNNEI, per germline. CDR3 size: 15 residues. In nucleotides, the CDR3 is TGTGCCAGCAGTGAGAGGGCTCCGGTTAACTATGGCTACACCTTC. It codes for CASSERAPVNYGYTF.

The CDR3 DNA reads TGTGCCAGCACTCGGGACAGGGGGCTGGCCGGTGAACTGTTTTTT. The encoded protein is CASTRDRGLAGELFF. The chain couples TRBV6-5 to TRBJ1-4, with TRBD1 matching over 12 bases. Germline V gene data show CDR1 as MNHEY and CDR2 as SVGAGI. This CDR3 comprises 15 residues. V was pared by 7 bases and J by 12 bases, with 12 bases of the junction left unmatched.

In this sample, this clone turned up a few times. The chain couples TRBV27 to TRBJ1-1; no clear D gene. CDR1 is MNHEY and CDR2 is SMNVEV in the germline V gene (reference sequence). V shed 3 bases and J shed 3 bases, with 8 bases lying between them. The CDR3 extends over 13 amino acids. CDR3 in DNA: TGTGCCAGCAGTTTTACAGTCTACACTGAAGCTTTCTTT. Protein: CASSFTVYTEAFF.

This clone has only one observation. One end of the junction does not line up with germline, which may come from a read error. The rearrangement links TRBV2 to TRBJ1-3; D ambiguous. The CDR3 is made up of 12 amino acids. The germline gives CDR1 SNHLY, CDR2 FYNNEI. CDR3 protein: CASSEAGGRREF. DNA for the CDR3: TGTGCCAGCAGTGAAGCCGGAGGAAGACGCGAGTTT. The full variable domain, rest sourced from reference TRBV2 and TRBJ1-3, is EPEVTQTPSHQVTQMGQEVILRCVPISNHLYFYWYRQILGQKVEFLVSFYNNEISEKSEIFDDQFSVERPDGSNFTLKIRSTKLEDSAMYFCASSEAGGRREFGEGSWLTVV.

This chain connects TRBV18 to TRBJ1-1; D gene uncertain. Germline V lookup: CDR1 KGHSH, CDR2 LQKENI. Trimming removed 0 bases from V and 0 bases from J, with 17 bases in between. The CDR3 is 18 residues long. The CDR3 DNA reads TGTGCCAGCTCACCACCTAGCACAGTAGCGGGTTTGAACACTGAAGCTTTCTTT. Its translation is CASSPPSTVAGLNTEAFF.

The CDR3 sequence is CASSPPHGGGTDTQYF. The DNA for the CDR3 is TGTGCCAGCTCACCACCTCACGGGGGCGGGACAGATACGCAGTATTTT. The chain joins TRBV18 to TRBJ2-3, with D possibly called TRBD1 or TRBD2 (6 bases each). Germline V gives CDR1 KGHSH, CDR2 LQKENI. The CDR3 is 16 residues long. V gave up 0 bases and J gave up 3 bases, with 13 bases separating them.

V usage is TRBV12-3 or TRBV12-4 and J usage is TRBJ1-1, with D possibly TRBD1 on 5 matching bases. The CDR3 runs 12 residues. Trimming removed 5 bases at V and 12 bases at J, with 16 bases between. The CDR3 DNA follows: TGTGCCAGCAGTCCACAGGCGGGCTTATCTTTCTTT. Protein sequence: CASSPQAGLSFF.

The V gene is TRBV7-9, the J gene TRBJ1-2; 8 bases are a match to TRBD1. The CDR3 runs 12 residues. Germline CDR1 and CDR2: SEHNR and FQNEAQ (reference sequence). With V trimmed by 5 bases and J by 7 bases, 3 bases remained unmatched. The CDR3 loop is CASSQDRAGYTF. The CDR3 bases are TGTGCCAGCAGCCAGGACAGGGCTGGCTACACCTTC. The variable domain in full, with the rest retrieved from reference TRBV7-9 and TRBJ1-2, is DTGVSQNPRHKITKRGQNVTFRCDPISEHNRLYWYRQTLGQGPEFLTYFQNEAQLEKSRLLSDRFSAERPKGSFSTLEIQRTEQGDSAMYLCASSQDRAGYTFGSGTRLTVV.

The V call is TRBV3-1 (or the pseudogene TRBV3-2), the J call TRBJ2-7; 7 bases are shared with TRBD1. CDR3 length: 13 residues. Germline CDR1 LGHDT, CDR2 YNNKEL (reference sequence). With V trimmed by 4 bases and J by 2 bases, 2 bases remained unmatched. CDR3 DNA: TGTGCCAGCAGCCCGGGACAGACCTACGAGCAGTACTTC. Translating it yields CASSPGQTYEQYF.

V usage is TRBV6-5 and J usage is TRBJ1-2; D may be TRBD1 (5 bases). Trimming stripped 0 bases from V and 6 bases from J, with 14 bases between. This CDR3 contains 15 residues. Germline V gene data show CDR1 as MNHEY and CDR2 as SVGAGI. Here the CDR3 DNA reads TGTGCCAGCAGTTACTCAGGGACCGTGAGGGATGGCTACACCTTC. This encodes CASSYSGTVRDGYTF.

The V call is TRBV11-2, the J call TRBJ2-1, with 8 bases matching TRBD2. Germline V gives CDR1 SGHAT, CDR2 FQNNGV. The trim removed 2 bases at V and 0 bases at J, leaving 6 bases unmatched. CDR3 length: 17 amino acids. CDR3 in amino acids: CASSLPGTRGSYNEQFF. CDR3 bases: TGTGCCAGCAGCTTACCTGGGACTAGGGGCTCCTACAATGAGCAGTTCTTC.

The chain carries TRBV7-7 and TRBJ2-1, with TRBD1 matching over 9 bases. V lost 5 bases, J lost 3 bases, and 5 bases stayed unmatched. The germline gives CDR1 SSHAT, CDR2 FNYEAQ (reference sequence). CDR3 size: 15 residues. The CDR3, as DNA: TGTGCCAGCAGCGTTACAGGGGGCCTCTACAATGAGCAGTTCTTC. It codes for CASSVTGGLYNEQFF. Full variable domain (remainder filled in from reference TRBV7-7 and TRBJ2-1): GAGVSQSPRYKVTKRGQDVTLRCDPISSHATLYWYQQALGQGPEFLTYFNYEAQPDKSGLPSDRFSAERPEGSISTLTIQRTEQRDSAMYRCASSVTGGLYNEQFFGPGTRLTVL.

The chain uses TRBV19 and TRBJ1-2; 7 bases fit TRBD1. Unmatched junction bases numbered 5, after V lost 6 bases and J lost 4 bases. This CDR3 is 13 amino acids long. Germline V gives CDR1 LNHDA, CDR2 SQIVND (reference sequence). The DNA for the CDR3 is TGTGCCAGTAGCGACGACAGGGTCTATGGCTACACCTTC. Its protein is CASSDDRVYGYTF.

The chain uses TRBV3-1 (or the pseudogene TRBV3-2) and TRBJ2-2, with 7 bases matching TRBD1. Trimming removed 8 bases from V and 3 bases from J; junction bases left unmatched: 9. There are 15 residues in the CDR3. Germline assignment: CDR1 LGHDT and CDR2 YNNKEL (reference sequence). CDR3 DNA sequence: TGTGCCAGCTCCTTCGAGGGGGCGGACACCGGGGAGCTGTTTTTT. Protein sequence: CASSFEGADTGELFF.

This sequence joins TRBV6-1 and TRBJ2-2, with TRBD2 matching 11 bases. CDR1 is MNHNS and CDR2 is SASEGT in the germline V gene. V was pared by 3 bases and J by 6 bases, with 3 bases of the junction left unmatched. CDR3 size: 15 residues. The CDR3 DNA sequence: TGTGCCAGCAGTGAGTTAGCGGGAGGGTCCGGGGAGCTGTTTTTT. As protein: CASSELAGGSGELFF.

V is TRBV5-6 and J is TRBJ1-1; unclear D gene. CDR1 and CDR2 from the germline V gene are SGHDT and YYEEEE. The germline V and J ends were trimmed by 4 bases and 4 bases, with 20 bases remaining between them. This CDR3 contains 16 residues. CDR3 DNA: TGTGCCAGCAGCACTCGCCGGGGAGAGGTCGGCACTGAAGCTTTCTTT. It codes for CASSTRRGEVGTEAFF.

V is TRBV24-1 and J is TRBJ2-7, with 11 positions matching TRBD2. Unmatched junction bases numbered 8, after V lost 4 bases and J lost 7 bases. Germline CDR1 and CDR2: KGHDR and SFDVKD. The CDR3 totals 15 residues. The CDR3 protein is CATSEFPGLAEEQYF. CDR3 nucleotide sequence: TGTGCCACCAGTGAGTTTCCGGGACTAGCGGAGGAGCAGTACTTC.

This chain connects TRBV4-1 to TRBJ1-2; no definite D call. This CDR3 spans 13 amino acids. Germline CDR1 reads MGHRA; CDR2 reads YSYEKL. V was pared by 4 bases and J by 4 bases, with 10 bases between. The CDR3 region is CASSPHALYGYTF. In DNA form, the CDR3 reads TGCGCCAGCAGCCCCCACGCTCTCTATGGCTACACCTTC.

This clone was counted many times. The gene calls are TRBV5-4 and TRBJ1-5, with D tentatively TRBD1 (5 bases). Trimming removed 4 bases from V and 7 bases from J, with 12 bases in between. Germline V gene lookup returns CDR1 SGHNT and CDR2 YYREEE (reference sequence). The CDR3 totals 13 residues. The DNA for the CDR3 is TGTGCCAGCAGCACTCAGGGTTTACAGCCCCAGCATTTT. Translating it yields CASSTQGLQPQHF.

The chain has TRBV18 and TRBJ1-1; the D is unclear. The CDR3 has 14 amino acids. CDR1 and CDR2 from the germline V gene are KGHSH and LQKENI. V lost 5 bases and J lost 1, with 11 bases in between. CDR3 coding DNA: TGTGCCAGCTCAGTCCGGGCCGAGAACACTGAAGCTTTCTTT. Amino acids: CASSVRAENTEAFF. Full variable domain (missing parts from reference TRBV18 and TRBJ1-1): NAGVMQNPRHLVRRRGQEARLRCSPMKGHSHVYWYRQLPEEGLKFMVYLQKENIIDESGMPKERFSAEFPKEGPSILRIQQVVRGDSAAYFCASSVRAENTEAFFGQGTRLTVV.

The CDR3 loop is CASRRTGQFYGYTF. The CDR3 DNA follows: TGTGCCAGCAGGAGGACAGGGCAGTTCTATGGCTACACCTTC. This chain links TRBV5-6 with TRBJ1-2; TRBD1 matches at 8 bases. From germline, CDR1 is SGHDT and CDR2 YYEEEE. This CDR3 is built from 14 residues. J gave up 4 bases and V 5 bases, and 7 bases lay outside the gene matches.

V and J are TRBV18 and TRBJ1-5, with TRBD1 matching 11 bases. Losses at the gene ends were 3 bases for V and 7 bases for J; bases not matched to a gene: 5. The CDR3 spans 15 residues. Germline-derived CDR1 and CDR2 are KGHSH and LQKENI. CDR3 region: CASSPLGQGEQPQHF. CDR3 in DNA: TGTGCCAGCTCACCCCTGGGACAGGGGGAACAGCCCCAGCATTTT.

This clone was counted a single time. The rearrangement joins TRBV27 to TRBJ1-1; 7 bases align to TRBD1. With 5 bases clipped from V and 8 bases from J, the junction kept 17 bases outside the gene matches. The CDR3 contains 16 residues. Germline CDR1 is MNHEY and CDR2 is SMNVEV (reference sequence). The CDR3 is CASSTRQGGVRFEAFF. In DNA, the CDR3 is TGTGCCAGCAGTACACGACAGGGTGGGGTACGATTCGAAGCTTTCTTT.

The genes are TRBV21-1 and TRBJ2-7; TRBD1, as called in the table, went unchecked against the DNA. TRBV21-1 is tagged as a pseudogene. CDR3 length: 16 amino acids. As DNA, the CDR3 is TGTGCCAGCATCAATCTTACGGGACAGGGGGCCCACGAGCAGTACTTC. Translating gives CASINLTGQGAHEQYF.